Presented here are 9 T cell receptor beta chains from one specimen sequenced in a study of CD8+ T cells in alopecia areata. Sequencing templates came from extracted RNA that was reverse transcribed into cDNA. Only in-frame clones appear in the TCRdb table, and some are missing; sequencing was by immunoSEQ multiplex PCR. Of 100,000 to 150,000 clones listed, approximately 48% are singletons. Source: CD8+ T cells sorted from blood, taken at week 0. These receptors were collected from a human donor with alopecia areata.

The sample holds a few counts of this clone. The chain combines TRBV12-5 with TRBJ2-1; 9 nucleotides line up with TRBD2. With V trimmed by 9 bases and J by 3 bases, 9 bases remained unmatched. This CDR3 comprises 15 residues. Germline V CDR1 and CDR2: LGHNT, FRNRAP. The CDR3 DNA reads as TGTGCTAGCACCTTAGGCGGGGGGGACTACAATGAGCAGTTCTTC. Amino acids: CASTLGGGDYNEQFF.

The chain combines TRBV6-4 with TRBJ1-4; a weak D match, TRBD1 (5 bases). The CDR3 runs 12 residues. Germline CDR1 MRHNA, CDR2 SNTAGT. The germline V and J ends were trimmed by 7 bases and 8 bases, with 11 bases remaining between them. The CDR3 sequence is CASNPRQEKLFF. The DNA for the CDR3 is TGTGCCAGCAATCCCAGACAGGAAAAACTGTTTTTT.

The genes are TRBV5-6 and TRBJ2-7; no clear D. CDR1 and CDR2 from the germline V gene are SGHDT and YYEEEE. V lost 5 bases and J lost 2, with 20 bases in between. The CDR3 totals 16 residues. Here the CDR3 DNA reads TGTGCCAGCAGTTACTCTATGGATTCCCCCCCCTACGAGCAGTACTTC. This codes for CASSYSMDSPPYEQYF. The whole variable domain, remainder taken from reference TRBV5-6 and TRBJ2-7, is DAGVTQSPTHLIKTRGQQVTLRCSPKSGHDTVSWYQQALGQGPQFIFQYYEEEERQRGNFPDRFSGHQFPNYSSELNVNALLLGDSALYLCASSYSMDSPPYEQYFGPGTRLTVT.

This clone was observed a handful of times. The chain uses TRBV27 and TRBJ2-7; D remains unclear. Germline V gene sequence: CDR1 MNHEY, CDR2 SMNVEV (reference sequence). V lost 2 bases and J lost 0, with 11 bases in between. This CDR3 comprises 15 residues. The CDR3 nucleotides are TGTGCCAGCAGTTTAGGCGCCAGGTTCTCCTACGAGCAGTACTTC. Encoded protein: CASSLGARFSYEQYF.

This chain joins TRBV30 and TRBJ1-1, with a weak D call TRBD1 (6 bases). The CDR3 sequence is 11 residues long. Germline V gives CDR1 GTSNPN, CDR2 SVGIG (reference sequence). Trimming took 2 bases from V and 7 from J, leaving 8 bases between them. In DNA form, the CDR3 reads TGTGCCTGGAGTAGGGGGGTTGAAGCTTTCTTT. This sequence encodes CAWSRGVEAFF.

This chain links TRBV6-5 with TRBJ1-1; no definite D call. CDR1 is MNHEY, CDR2 SVGAGI, per germline. V shed 0 bases and J shed 4 bases, with 12 bases lying between them. This CDR3 is 15 amino acids long. The CDR3: CASSYSTPSATEAFF. The CDR3 nucleotides are TGTGCCAGCAGTTACTCAACCCCCAGTGCCACTGAAGCTTTCTTT.

This chain links TRBV4-1 with TRBJ2-1; TRBD2 matches at 12 bases. Germline values: CDR1 MGHRA, CDR2 YSYEKL. The ends lost 3 bases at V and 4 bases at J; junction bases unmatched: 4. The CDR3 sequence is 16 residues long. For the CDR3, the DNA is TGCGCCAGCAGCCACCTCGGGACTAGCGGGTACAATGAGCAGTTCTTC. Amino acid sequence: CASSHLGTSGYNEQFF.

A note on this clone: A much larger clone is a single base away; this may be a read error. This rearrangement joins TRBV13 to TRBJ1-6; 7 bases agree with TRBD1. The CDR3 sequence is 13 residues long. Germline V CDR1 and CDR2: PRHDT, FYEKMQ (reference sequence). V gave up 6 bases and J gave up 5 bases; unmatched junction bases: 1. The CDR3 DNA reads as TGTGCCAGCAGTGACAGGGATAATTCACCCCTCCACTTT. As protein: CASSDRDNSPLHF.

In this sample, this clone turned up a few times. The chain links TRBV7-9 to TRBJ1-1; possible D gene TRBD1, 5 bases. V shed 5 bases and J shed 4 bases, with 20 bases lying between them. Looked up from germline, CDR1 is SEHNR and CDR2 is FQNEAQ (reference sequence). The CDR3 sequence is 16 residues long. In nucleotides, the CDR3 is TGTGCCAGCAGCCCTAGGGGCGGCAGGGAAGGCACTGAAGCTTTCTTT. Its translation is CASSPRGGREGTEAFF.